These 31 T cell receptor beta chains came from one sample sequenced in a study of T cell changes during pregnancy in multiple sclerosis. TCRdb keeps only in-frame clones here, not all; method: immunoSEQ multiplex PCR. Of just over 90,000 clones listed, 91% were seen once; the top ten hold 1.5% to 2%. Sequenced here: peripheral blood, sampled after pregnancy. Receptor source: a female donor in good health, enrolled as a control in a pregnancy study.

The chain couples TRBV19 to TRBJ2-2, with 8 bases matching TRBD1. The germline V gene encodes CDR1 LNHDA and CDR2 SQIVND (reference sequence). Trimming at V came to 3 bases and at J to 6 bases, leaving 12 bases not matched to a gene. This CDR3 comprises 17 residues. The CDR3 nucleotides are TGTGCCAGTAGTATTTTAAGGGCGACAGGGGAGGCCGGGGAGCTGTTTTTT. It is translated as CASSILRATGEAGELFF. The full variable domain, with the rest looked up from reference TRBV19 and TRBJ2-2, is DGGITQSPKYLFRKEGQNVTLSCEQNLNHDAMYWYRQDPGQGLRLIYYSQIVNDFQKGDIAEGYSVSREKKESFPLTVTSAQKNPTAFYLCASSILRATGEAGELFFGEGSRLTVL.

V gene TRBV7-2 combines with J gene TRBJ2-5; 12 bases are a match to TRBD2. Trimming cost V 1 base and J 5 bases; bases outside gene matches: 5. CDR1 and CDR2 from the germline V gene are SGHTA and FQGNSA. The CDR3 is 16 residues long. CDR3 in amino acids: CASSLVASGGAETQYF. CDR3 DNA sequence: TGTGCCAGCAGCTTAGTCGCTAGCGGGGGGGCGGAGACCCAGTACTTC.

The chain carries TRBV18 and TRBJ2-7; 8 nucleotides line up with TRBD1. The CDR3 has 15 residues. V gave up 0 bases and J gave up 4 bases; unmatched junction bases: 5. Germline values: CDR1 KGHSH, CDR2 LQKENI. CDR3: CASSPPSGQAYEQYF. The CDR3 DNA reads as TGTGCCAGCTCACCACCTTCGGGACAGGCTTACGAGCAGTACTTC.

The V and J genes are TRBV2 and TRBJ2-7; possibly TRBD2 for D (5 bases). Germline CDR1 reads SNHLY; CDR2 reads FYNNEI. CDR3 length: 14 residues. V lost 6 bases and J lost 1, with 13 bases in between. The CDR3: CASREVRNSYEQYF. As DNA, the CDR3 is TGTGCCAGCAGGGAGGTAAGGAATTCCTACGAGCAGTACTTC.

The chain joins TRBV7-2 to TRBJ1-2; 7 positions match TRBD1. The ends lost 1 base at V and 8 bases at J; junction bases unmatched: 10. From germline, CDR1 is SGHTA and CDR2 FQGNSA. The CDR3 sequence is 15 residues long. CDR3 protein: CASSLGLEGAGGYTF. The CDR3 DNA reads TGTGCCAGCAGCTTAGGTCTCGAGGGGGCTGGAGGCTACACCTTC. Based on the CDR3 plus reference TRBV7-2 and TRBJ1-2, the full variable domain is GAGVSQSPSNKVTEKGKDVELRCDPISGHTALYWYRQSLGQGLEFLIYFQGNSAPDKSGLPSDRFSAERTGGSVSTLTIQRTQQEDSAVYLCASSLGLEGAGGYTFGSGTRLTVV.

The chain joins TRBV19 to TRBJ1-1; D possibly corresponds to TRBD1 (5 bases). This CDR3 has 13 amino acids. The V gene's germline CDR1 is LNHDA and CDR2 SQIVND (reference sequence). Trimming stripped 8 bases from V and 1 base from J, with 11 bases between. The CDR3 loop is CASDRGGNTEAFF. The CDR3 nucleotides read TGTGCCAGTGATCGGGGGGGGAACACTGAAGCTTTCTTT.

The V gene is TRBV4-2, the J gene TRBJ2-5, with 7 bases aligning to TRBD1. The V gene end was trimmed by 4 bases and the J gene end by 5 bases; junction bases not matched to a gene: 4. Germline CDR1 is LGHNA and CDR2 is YNFKEQ. The CDR3 length is 13 residues. The CDR3 nucleotides read TGTGCCAGCAGCCGCACAGGGGTTGAGACCCAGTACTTC. This gives the protein CASSRTGVETQYF.

This clone was recorded a few times. The rearrangement joins TRBV30 to TRBJ1-1; unclear D gene. The CDR3 is 13 amino acids. The V gene's germline CDR1 is GTSNPN and CDR2 SVGIG (reference sequence). Between the trimmed V and J ends, which lost 0 bases and 0 bases, there was a span of 5 bases. CDR3 residues: CAWSVSMNTEAFF. In DNA, the CDR3 is TGTGCCTGGAGTGTAAGCATGAACACTGAAGCTTTCTTT.

The chain carries TRBV7-6 and TRBJ2-3; TRBD2 matches at 10 bases. This CDR3 is built from 15 residues. V lost 3 bases to trimming and J lost 1 base; unmatched junction nucleotides: 1. Looked up from germline, CDR1 is SGHVS and CDR2 is FNYEAQ. The CDR3 here is CASSFGLAGTDTQYF. Written as DNA, the CDR3 is TGTGCCAGCAGCTTCGGACTAGCGGGCACAGATACGCAGTATTTT.

The chain recombines TRBV5-8 with TRBJ1-2; D uncertain. Trimming stripped 1 base from V and 10 bases from J, with 17 bases between. Germline V CDR1 and CDR2: SGHTS, YDEGEE. The CDR3 extends over 14 amino acids. The CDR3 is CASSLRTGVASYTF. DNA of the CDR3: TGTGCCAGCAGCTTGCGGACCGGGGTTGCATCCTACACCTTC.

J is TRBJ1-4 and V is TRBV10-3; 10 nucleotides line up with TRBD1. The J segment lost 7 bases and the V segment lost 0 bases, leaving 8 bases of the junction unmatched. This CDR3 has 17 amino acids. Germline CDR1 and CDR2: ENHRY and SYGVKD. This CDR3 is CAISESWGQGRSEKLFF. The CDR3 region has the DNA TGTGCCATCAGTGAGTCATGGGGACAGGGGCGCAGTGAAAAACTGTTTTTT.

CDR3 sequence reads: CASSPWTSGSTDTQYF. CDR3 DNA: TGTGCCAGCAGCCCCTGGACTAGCGGGAGCACAGATACGCAGTATTTT. The genes are TRBV7-2 and TRBJ2-3, with 11 bases matching TRBD2. In germline, CDR1 is SGHTA, CDR2 FQGNSA. Trimming took 5 bases from V and 0 from J; bases not matched to a gene: 4. The CDR3 runs to 16 residues.

The rearrangement uses TRBV7-8 and TRBJ2-7; D is perhaps TRBD1 (5 bases). V was shortened by 1 base and J by 6 bases, with 16 bases between the two germline ends. The CDR3 extends over 15 amino acids. Germline CDR1 reads SGHVS; CDR2 reads FQNEAQ. The CDR3 bases are TGTGCCAGCAGCTTAGGGGGCAGGGCCTCTTCCGAGCAGTACTTC. Translating gives CASSLGGRASSEQYF.

The chain links TRBV6-1 to TRBJ2-7; a possible D gene is TRBD1 (6 bases). The germline gives CDR1 MNHNS, CDR2 SASEGT. The CDR3 sequence is 13 residues long. Trimming removed 6 bases from V and 3 bases from J, with 12 bases in between. The CDR3: CASRKGHLYEQYF. Here the CDR3 DNA reads TGTGCCAGCAGGAAGGGACACCTCTACGAGCAGTACTTC.

This chain connects TRBV4-3 to TRBJ2-2; D may be TRBD1 (6 bases). The CDR3 loop spans 15 amino acids. Trimming pared 1 base from V and 3 bases from J, leaving 9 bases between. Germline loops: CDR1 LGHNA, CDR2 YSLEER. CDR3 in amino acids: CASSQGQVYTGELFF. The CDR3 DNA is TGCGCCAGCAGCCAAGGACAGGTGTACACCGGGGAGCTGTTTTTT.

The chain links TRBV7-9 to TRBJ2-1; maybe TRBD1 (6 bases). V dropped 4 bases and J dropped 6 bases, with 19 bases sitting between them. Germline CDR1 and CDR2: SEHNR and FQNEAQ (reference sequence). The CDR3 covers 16 residues. The CDR3 DNA reads TGTGCCAGCAGCTCAACCGGGACACAGCAACCCAATGAGCAGTTCTTC. Translation gives CASSSTGTQQPNEQFF. The entire variable domain, with the rest obtained from reference TRBV7-9 and TRBJ2-1, is as follows: DTGVSQNPRHKITKRGQNVTFRCDPISEHNRLYWYRQTLGQGPEFLTYFQNEAQLEKSRLLSDRFSAERPKGSFSTLEIQRTEQGDSAMYLCASSSTGTQQPNEQFFGPGTRLTVL.

The gene calls are TRBV10-1 and TRBJ2-7; 10 bases are a match to TRBD1. CDR1 and CDR2 from the germline V gene are WNHNN and SYGVQD (reference sequence). Trimming took 6 bases from V and 3 from J; bases not matched to a gene: 11. CDR3 length: 16 amino acids. CDR3 sequence: CASRAPRDRGGYEQYF. The CDR3 nucleotides are TGCGCCAGCAGAGCCCCTCGGGACAGGGGAGGCTACGAGCAGTACTTC.

This chain connects TRBV7-3 to TRBJ2-1; a possible D gene is TRBD2 (6 bases). Germline V CDR1 and CDR2: SGHTA, FQGTGA. The CDR3 contains 16 residues. V was cut by 2 bases and J by 0 bases, with 11 bases left in between. CDR3 protein: CASSLAGTSSYNEQFF. CDR3 nucleotide sequence: TGTGCCAGCAGCTTAGCGGGGACCAGCTCCTACAATGAGCAGTTCTTC.

J is TRBJ2-5 and V is TRBV27, with 7 bases matching TRBD2. The CDR3 sequence is 16 residues long. V gave up 4 bases and J gave up 3 bases; unmatched junction bases: 11. In germline, CDR1 is MNHEY, CDR2 SMNVEV (reference sequence). CDR3 DNA: TGTGCCAGCAGTTCCCGGGGAGGGGCCGAAGAAGAGACCCAGTACTTC. Amino acid sequence: CASSSRGGAEEETQYF.

V usage is TRBV5-6 and J usage is TRBJ1-1; D may be TRBD1 (5 bases). The CDR3 totals 13 residues. V dropped 0 bases and J dropped 7 bases, with 10 bases sitting between them. Looked up from germline, CDR1 is SGHDT and CDR2 is YYEEEE. The DNA of the CDR3 is TGTGCCAGCAGCTTGGGAGGAAGGGGTGAAGCTTTCTTT. It codes for CASSLGGRGEAFF. Full variable domain (rest looked up from reference TRBV5-6 and TRBJ1-1): DAGVTQSPTHLIKTRGQQVTLRCSPKSGHDTVSWYQQALGQGPQFIFQYYEEEERQRGNFPDRFSGHQFPNYSSELNVNALLLGDSALYLCASSLGGRGEAFFGQGTRLTVV.

This chain links TRBV6-5 with TRBJ1-4; 7 nucleotides agree with TRBD1. The CDR3 is made up of 14 amino acids. Losses at the gene ends were 5 bases for V and 7 bases for J; bases not matched to a gene: 7. CDR1 and CDR2 from the germline V gene are MNHEY and SVGAGI. The CDR3 protein is CASSKGGSSEKLFF. In DNA, the CDR3 is TGTGCCAGCAGTAAAGGGGGCAGCTCTGAAAAACTGTTTTTT.

The V gene is TRBV7-3, the J gene TRBJ2-5; the match to TRBD1 covers 9 bases. CDR1 is SGHTA and CDR2 is FQGTGA in the germline V gene. The CDR3 sequence is 16 residues long. J gave up 6 bases and V 3 bases, and 11 bases lay outside the gene matches. The CDR3 DNA reads as TGTGCCAGCAGCTTCGTGGGGACAGGGTATGTACAGACCCAGTACTTC. Its translation: CASSFVGTGYVQTQYF.

The chain employs TRBV5-1 and TRBJ2-7; 9 nucleotides match TRBD1. Germline values: CDR1 SGHRS, CDR2 YFSETQ. This CDR3 is 12 amino acids long. J was trimmed by 3 bases and V by 7 bases; bases with no gene match: 2. The CDR3 DNA reads TGCGCCAGCCGGGACAGGGACTACGAGCAGTACTTC. Residues: CASRDRDYEQYF.

The chain combines TRBV19 with TRBJ1-2, with D tentatively TRBD1 (6 bases). CDR3 length: 14 amino acids. From germline, CDR1 is LNHDA and CDR2 SQIVND (reference sequence). Trimming removed 5 bases from V and 6 bases from J, with 16 bases in between. CDR3 in DNA: TGTGCCAGTAGTCTTAAGACGAGGGGGAATGGCTACACCTTC. Translating it yields CASSLKTRGNGYTF.

The rearrangement uses TRBV18 and TRBJ1-3; tentative D call: TRBD1 (5 bases). Trimming cost V 3 bases and J 4 bases, with 19 bases left between them. Germline V gene sequence: CDR1 KGHSH, CDR2 LQKENI. The CDR3 length is 17 residues. The CDR3 sequence: CASSPAFGPGPGNTIYF. Here the CDR3 DNA reads TGTGCCAGCTCACCCGCGTTCGGTCCAGGGCCGGGAAACACCATATATTTT.

The V and J genes are TRBV7-9 and TRBJ1-6; possibly TRBD1 for D (6 bases). The CDR3 sequence is 14 residues long. Trimming left V 5 bases short and J 7 bases short, with 12 bases between. Germline V gives CDR1 SEHNR, CDR2 FQNEAQ (reference sequence). CDR3 coding DNA: TGTGCCAGCAGCCGGACAGCGAGCAATTCACCCCTCCACTTT. This translates into CASSRTASNSPLHF.

The chain employs TRBV4-1 and TRBJ2-3; 8 bases fit TRBD2. V gave up 2 bases and J gave up 5 bases; unmatched junction bases: 9. The CDR3 covers 16 residues. Germline-derived CDR1 and CDR2 are MGHRA and YSYEKL. CDR3 sequence (DNA): TGCGCCAGCAGCCAACCCGGCGGGGGGTCGCAAGATACGCAGTATTTT. It translates to CASSQPGGGSQDTQYF.

The chain combines TRBV27 with TRBJ2-7, with 9 bases lining up with TRBD1. The CDR3 covers 14 residues. J was trimmed by 9 bases and V by 4 bases; bases with no gene match: 10. CDR1 and CDR2 (germline): MNHEY, SMNVEV (reference sequence). The CDR3, as DNA: TGTGCCAGCAGTTCTAGGACAGGGGTTAGTCCGCAGTACTTC. Its protein product is CASSSRTGVSPQYF.

The chain carries TRBV6-5 and TRBJ2-1; TRBD1 is a possible D gene (5 bases). V was cut by 4 bases and J by 6 bases, with 10 bases left in between. This CDR3 spans 13 amino acids. Germline CDR1 MNHEY, CDR2 SVGAGI. The CDR3 loop reads CASSLQGPNEQFF. The CDR3 bases are TGTGCCAGCAGTTTGCAGGGTCCCAATGAGCAGTTCTTC.

This clone was seen once. The chain has TRBV7-2 and TRBJ1-1, with D maybe TRBD1 (5 bases). The ends were cut back, 1 base at V and 7 bases at J, with 7 bases in the middle. This CDR3 spans 12 amino acids. CDR1 and CDR2 from the germline V gene are SGHTA and FQGNSA. In nucleotides, the CDR3 is TGTGCCAGCAGCTTAGGGGGGGGTGAAGCTTTCTTT. Its protein product is CASSLGGGEAFF.

V and J are TRBV6-1 and TRBJ1-1; D is ambiguous. V gave up 2 bases and J gave up 3 bases, with 13 bases separating them. The CDR3 consists of 15 residues. Germline-derived CDR1 and CDR2 are MNHNS and SASEGT. The CDR3 nucleotides read TGTGCCAGCAGTGAAACCGGGAGTAGACACACTGAAGCTTTCTTT. Its protein product is CASSETGSRHTEAFF.